The present entry profiles one T cell receptor beta chain with its context. The antigen remains undetermined. Read sequence stops 3 residues before the CDR3 end, and the germline J gene provides the missing end. The CDR3 covers 13 residues. CDR1 and CDR2 (germline): SGHRS, YFSETQ. All donors had a single incident cervical HPV16 infection, not prevalent. Profiled with immunoSEQ multiplex PCR; TCRdb holds only in-frame clones, not every one. Listed are 20,000 or so clones; approximately 12% falls within the top ten. The record originates from a study of T cells in women clearing cervical HPV infection. Findings of the study overall: CIN3+ cases had significantly higher TCR richness than controls; evenness did not differ.

This receptor was taken from a woman aged 18 to 75 with a cervical HPV16 infection that either progressed to CIN3+ or cleared (not recorded which). This sequence joins TRBV5-1 and TRBJ1-1; D perhaps matches TRBD1 (5 bases). Sequencing was carried out using blood buffy coat. The DNA read from the CDR3 is TGCGCCAGCAGCGACGGGAGGCAGGGCGAA. As protein: CASSDGRQGE. The full-length CDR3 reads as CASSDGRQGEAFF.